This T cell receptor (beta chain) is drawn from a study of cytotoxic CD8 clonotypes in ibrutinib-treated CLL. This CDR3 has 14 residues. Germline V gene lookup returns CDR1 SGHDT and CDR2 YYEEEE. V lost 0 bases, J lost 7 bases, and 7 bases stayed unmatched. Clones were read by immunoSEQ multiplex PCR, and TCRdb kept only the in-frame ones, dropping some. The sample has about 300,000 clones, approximately 76% seen once. A remark on this clone: Its target is unknown.

Study-level points and caveats: Public clonotypes proved infrequent, and on treatment they shrank or remained steady.

The source of this sequence is a human donor with chronic lymphocytic leukemia. Specimen: PBMCs, collected at disease progression, from a patient treated with ibrutinib. The V gene is TRBV5-6, the J gene TRBJ2-7, with 7 bases aligning to TRBD2. The DNA for the CDR3 is TGTGCCAGCAGCTTGGTAGCGGGTCTGGGAGAGCAGTACTTC. The encoded protein is CASSLVAGLGEQYF.